The present T cell receptor (beta chain) was sequenced within a study of response to subunit inactivated influenza vaccine. Germline CDR1 is KGHSH and CDR2 is LQKENI. Trimming cost V 8 bases and J 3 bases; bases outside gene matches: 5. There are 14 residues in the CDR3. One entry per CDR3 protein results from TCRdb running MiXCR on the RT-PCR reads. The sample has roughly 700,000 distinct CDR3 sequences, over 11% seen once; the top ten hold around 6.5%. General study results and limits: The authors suggested that few new T cells are recruited per seasonal influenza vaccination.

With respect to this clonotype: Its antigen is still unknown.

The receptor was isolated from a man in his fifties who received an inactivated influenza vaccine. The chain carries TRBV18 and TRBJ2-7; 12 bases fit TRBD1. Sequencing was performed on PBMCs from blood, taken around 14 days before vaccination. The CDR3: CASAGTGGLYEQYF. The CDR3 bases are TGTGCCAGCGCAGGGACAGGGGGCCTCTACGAGCAGTACTTC.